Below, one TCR beta chain is given with its context. Its antigen is not known. TCRdb re-called the 5' RACE reads with MiXCR, one entry per CDR3 protein. The table includes around 390,000 distinct CDR3 sequences, 20% to 25% detected once. The CDR3 loop spans 16 amino acids. The V and J ends lost 7 bases and 1 base respectively, with 18 bases between them. Germline CDR1 and CDR2: SGHDT and YYEEEE. The data belong to a study of CD8 T cells in ankylosing spondylitis. Study-wide findings and caveats: Seven or eight highly homologous variants made up a TCR beta motif, and this motif appeared characteristic of ankylosing spondylitis blood.

What was sequenced was blood, either unsorted or a sorted T cell fraction (not recorded which). J is TRBJ2-1 and V is TRBV5-6, with a tentative D call TRBD2 (6 bases). The TCR was taken from a male donor with ankylosing spondylitis. The CDR3: CASRNRDFFSYNEQFF. DNA of the CDR3: TGTGCCAGCCGGAACCGGGACTTCTTTTCCTACAATGAGCAGTTCTTC.